This T cell receptor (beta chain) is from a study of blood T cell repertoires in COVID-19 (dated by TCRdb to 2018 to 2020). As for the study more broadly: Samples covering the acute and convalescent phases of COVID-19 were provided by collaborators in the United States, Italy and Spain. The samples were drawn from the first 160 participants of the ongoing ImmuneRACE study and from some 1,300 subjects provided by 6 global collaborators. The dataset comprised deeply sampled blood TCRbeta repertoires from subjects exposed to, actively infected with, or recovered from COVID-19. The repertoires were made available in a free public database intended to serve as a resource for research on the immune response to SARS-CoV-2. The sample metadata nearly always contained a de-identified subject ID, COVID-19 status, age in years and sex. The material from the prospective study consisted of cDNA or gDNA derived from T cells, B-cell-depleted T cells, or PBMCs. Where available, HLA class I and class II types were obtained from metadata supplied by the sample provider rather than from assay-based typing. Study-wide conclusions, independent of this receptor: The quantity of clinical and demographic metadata differed by source and by participant and was supplied without curation.

TCRbeta CDR3 regions were amplified from genomic DNA using the immunoSEQ Assay, a bias-controlled multiplex PCR. The paper's processing steps were these. Nucleated cell counts per sample were estimated from amplification of reference gene primers within the assay. To quantify the absolute abundance of each unique TCRbeta CDR3 rearrangement, sequence reads were collapsed and filtered. For each sample, productive Simpson clonality was calculated as the square root of Simpson's diversity index across productive rearrangements. TCRdb stores this immuneACCESS table with in-frame sequences only. Part of the clones is absent; in the studies checked, under half of the shortfall reflects unresolved V genes, and no reason is known for the rest. That table is the source of V, J and clone size, and D and trimming were worked out from the DNA. The sample table lists about 150,000 clones, approximately 84% of them with a count of one. More than 40% of the sample goes to the ten largest clones.

Trimming accounts for 5 bases at V and 5 bases at J, while the number of junction bases matched to no gene is 4. Spanning cysteine to phenylalanine, the CDR3 consists of 15 amino acids. CDR3 DNA is the only sequence kept; it has 45 bases, read in frame from the first base. From a lookup of the germline V gene, CDR1 and CDR2 are SGHTA and FQGNSA. Turning to this clone: This clone's antigen is unknown. Per-base qualities were not stored, and no clone one base away is much larger.

Each collaborating institution followed its own protocols to collect whole blood in K2EDTA tubes. For TCRbeta analysis, collaborators shipped samples as frozen whole blood, isolated PBMCs, or DNA extracted from either of those sample types. This receptor chain uses TRBV7-2 and TRBJ2-1; 12 of the junction bases match TRBD2. The receptor was isolated from a human donor in a cohort sampled during active COVID-19. Sample: peripheral blood. DNA sequence: TGTGCCAGCAGCAAAAGGACTAGCGGGAACAATGAGCAGTTCTTC. This gives the protein CASSKRTSGNNEQFF.